A single sample is the source of the 20 T cell receptor beta chains below, sequenced in a study of blood T cell repertoires in COVID-19. The assay was immunoSEQ multiplex PCR, and TCRdb's table has in-frame clones only and misses some. The table has approximately 200,000 clones, around 75% seen once; the top ten hold approximately 5.9%. Sequencing used peripheral blood. Source of these receptors: a woman in her 40s with COVID-19, enrolled during active disease.

Concerning this clone: This specimen includes other DNA sequences encoding the same CDR3. The CDR3: CASRASTDTQYF. CDR3 bases: TGTGCCAGCAGGGCTAGCACAGATACGCAGTATTTT. This chain joins TRBV6-5 and TRBJ2-3, with D unresolved. Germline values: CDR1 MNHEY, CDR2 SVGAGI. Trimming cost V 6 bases and J 0 bases, with 4 bases left between them. This CDR3 comprises 12 residues.

The genes are TRBV2 and TRBJ1-6, with 8 bases matching TRBD1. Germline V gene data show CDR1 as SNHLY and CDR2 as FYNNEI. CDR3 length: 16 residues. V lost 3 bases to trimming and J lost 1 base; unmatched junction nucleotides: 2. The DNA of the CDR3 is TGTGCCAGCAGTGATCGGACAGGGTCCTATAATTCACCCCTCCACTTT. Protein product: CASSDRTGSYNSPLHF.

The chain carries TRBV7-2 and TRBJ2-1; TRBD2 is a possible D gene (6 bases). Trimming removed 5 bases at V and 8 bases at J, with 19 bases between. Per germline, CDR1 SGHTA and CDR2 FQGNSA. This CDR3 contains 15 residues. The CDR3 region is CASSTGLSERDEQFF. In nucleotides, the CDR3 is TGTGCCAGCAGCACGGGACTGAGCGAAAGGGATGAGCAGTTCTTC.

The chain has TRBV18 and TRBJ1-5, with 9 bases fitting TRBD1. CDR1 and CDR2 from the germline V gene are KGHSH and LQKENI. The J segment lost 3 bases and the V segment lost 4 bases, leaving 4 bases of the junction unmatched. The CDR3 is 15 amino acids. The CDR3 protein is CASSRRQGDNQPQHF. CDR3 coding DNA: TGTGCCAGCTCACGTCGACAGGGGGACAATCAGCCCCAGCATTTT.

The V call is TRBV5-1, the J call TRBJ2-3; 9 bases match TRBD2. V shed 0 bases and J 4 bases; nucleotides not matched to a gene: 9. This CDR3 has 17 residues. Germline CDR1 reads SGHRS; CDR2 reads YFSETQ. The CDR3 nucleotides read TGCGCCAGCAGCTTGGCGTTAGCGGGAGAATGGGCAGATACGCAGTATTTT. Amino acid sequence: CASSLALAGEWADTQYF.

The sample holds a few counts of this clone. V gene TRBV27 combines with J gene TRBJ2-1; TRBD2 agrees at 10 bases. V shed 3 bases and J 3 bases; nucleotides not matched to a gene: 29. Germline CDR1 MNHEY, CDR2 SMNVEV (reference sequence). This CDR3 spans 24 amino acids. The CDR3, as DNA: TGTGCCAGCAGTTTCCCCGGACAGGGCCTTACAGCGGGAGGGCCGGCTCCCGTCTACAATGAGCAGTTCTTC. Its translation is CASSFPGQGLTAGGPAPVYNEQFF.

V usage is TRBV2 and J usage is TRBJ1-1, with D uncertain. The CDR3 covers 13 residues. Trimming pared 11 bases from V and 0 bases from J, leaving 13 bases between. Germline V gene sequence: CDR1 SNHLY, CDR2 FYNNEI. The CDR3: CAGAWMMNTEAFF. The CDR3 DNA follows: TGTGCCGGAGCATGGATGATGAACACTGAAGCTTTCTTT.

CDR3 residues: CASSTDRGGTQYF. The CDR3, as DNA: TGCGCCAGCAGCACCGACCGGGGGGGGACCCAGTACTTC. This sequence joins TRBV5-1 and TRBJ2-5; 8 bases agree with TRBD2. The germline CDR1 and CDR2 sequences are SGHRS and YFSETQ. The CDR3 totals 13 residues. J was trimmed by 7 bases and V by 4 bases; bases with no gene match: 6.

The chain has TRBV6-5 and TRBJ2-1, with 8 bases that match TRBD1. Germline trimming cut 6 bases from V and 14 bases from J; bases unmatched to any gene: 9. The CDR3 totals 12 residues. Looked up from germline, CDR1 is MNHEY and CDR2 is SVGAGI. Written as DNA, the CDR3 is TGTGCCAGCAGCCATGGGGAGGACAGGGAGTTCTTC. Residues: CASSHGEDREFF.

The genes are TRBV5-4 and TRBJ1-4; 10 bases fit TRBD1. The germline V gene encodes CDR1 SGHNT and CDR2 YYREEE (reference sequence). The CDR3 runs 14 residues. The V gene end was trimmed by 4 bases and the J gene end by 6 bases; junction bases not matched to a gene: 3. In DNA form, the CDR3 reads TGTGCCAGCAGCCGCGGGACAGGGGATGAAAAACTGTTTTTT. Encoded protein: CASSRGTGDEKLFF.

This clone was counted only a few times. CDR3 region: CASSFIAGQETQYF. The CDR3, as DNA: TGTGCCAGCAGCTTTATAGCGGGTCAAGAGACCCAGTACTTC. The chain employs TRBV7-9 and TRBJ2-5, with TRBD2 matching over 7 bases. The germline V gene encodes CDR1 SEHNR and CDR2 FQNEAQ (reference sequence). V lost 3 bases and J lost 2; bases outside the gene matches: 3. The CDR3 is 14 amino acids.

This clone was picked up many times. Here the CDR3 reads CSARPDREAFF. The CDR3 bases are TGCAGTGCTAGACCAGACAGGGAGGCTTTCTTT. The rearrangement links TRBV20-1 to TRBJ1-1, with 7 bases matching TRBD1. Germline CDR1 is DFQATT and CDR2 is SNEGSKA (reference sequence). The CDR3 contains 11 residues. The junction had 5 bases not matched to a gene; V was cut back by 2 bases and J by 11 bases.

The chain employs TRBV6-2 or TRBV6-3 and TRBJ2-7; the D gene is possibly TRBD2 (6 bases). From germline, CDR1 is MNHEY and CDR2 SVGEGT. Deletions cut 2 bases from V and 7 bases from J, with 15 bases between. The CDR3 runs to 14 residues. The CDR3 DNA reads TGTGCCAGCAGTTACCCGACGACGGGGGAAGAGCAGTACTTC. Its translation: CASSYPTTGEEQYF.

The chain carries TRBV3-1 (or the pseudogene TRBV3-2) and TRBJ1-6; possibly TRBD1 for D (5 bases). The length of the CDR3 is 15 residues. Germline values: CDR1 LGHDT, CDR2 YNNKEL (reference sequence). Trimming removed 4 bases at V and 7 bases at J, with 14 bases between. This chain's CDR3 is CASSPREGSNSPLHF. CDR3 nucleotide sequence: TGTGCCAGCAGCCCCAGGGAGGGCTCAAATTCACCCCTCCACTTT.

The rearrangement uses TRBV25-1 and TRBJ1-1; 9 nucleotides align to TRBD1. The CDR3 has 16 residues. The V and J ends lost 4 bases and 1 base, in that order; junction bases with no gene match: 7. Germline values: CDR1 MGHDK, CDR2 SYGVNS. The CDR3 DNA follows: TGTGCCAGCAGTGGTCCCGGGACAGGGCCGAACACTGAAGCTTTCTTT. Translation: CASSGPGTGPNTEAFF.

The rearrangement uses TRBV27 and TRBJ2-3; D may be TRBD1 (7 bases). With 2 bases removed from V and 4 bases from J, the gap between germline ends came to 13 bases. Germline CDR1 and CDR2: MNHEY and SMNVEV (reference sequence). The CDR3 extends over 15 amino acids. The CDR3 nucleotides are TGTGCCAGCAGTTTAGGGGCAGGGGGGTCAGATACGCAGTATTTT. Amino acid sequence: CASSLGAGGSDTQYF.

CDR3: CATRTGWGTEAFF. The CDR3 nucleotides are TGTGCCACCCGGACAGGGTGGGGCACTGAAGCTTTCTTT. The chain recombines TRBV12-3 or TRBV12-4 with TRBJ1-1, with 8 bases aligning to TRBD1. V was clipped by 10 bases and J by 4 bases; unmatched bases: 8. CDR3 length: 13 residues.

The chain uses TRBV5-8 and TRBJ2-7; maybe TRBD2 (7 bases). This CDR3 is built from 17 residues. Germline V gives CDR1 SGHTS, CDR2 YDEGEE. V dropped 6 bases and J dropped 1 base, with 23 bases sitting between them. The CDR3 sequence: CASTISPGGGGSYEQYF. CDR3 in DNA: TGTGCCAGCACCATTTCCCCTGGGGGCGGGGGTTCCTACGAGCAGTACTTC.

The chain joins TRBV18 to TRBJ1-5; D is undetermined. The ends were cut back, 4 bases at V and 0 bases at J, with 16 bases in the middle. CDR1 and CDR2 from the germline V gene are KGHSH and LQKENI. CDR3 length: 17 amino acids. This CDR3 is CASSLSAGGFSNQPQHF. The CDR3 nucleotides are TGTGCCAGCTCACTTTCCGCTGGCGGTTTTAGCAATCAGCCCCAGCATTTT.

This sequence joins TRBV5-1 and TRBJ2-3; 8 positions match TRBD2. The germline V gene encodes CDR1 SGHRS and CDR2 YFSETQ. This CDR3 region has 17 residues. The V segment lost 4 bases and the J segment 4 bases; nucleotides outside the gene matches: 14. The chain's CDR3 is CASSRKPGLEVPDTQYF. The CDR3 DNA reads as TGCGCCAGCAGCCGCAAACCGGGACTAGAGGTCCCAGATACGCAGTATTTT.